This TCR beta chain originates from a study of blood T cell repertoires in COVID-19. On the study more broadly: Donors in the United States, Italy and Spain gave samples during acute or convalescent COVID-19. Nucleic acid was either cDNA or gDNA, and it came from T cells, B-cell-depleted T cells, or PBMCs.

Germline loops: CDR1 LNHDA, CDR2 SQIVND (reference sequence). Trimming took 5 bases from V and 4 from J; bases not matched to a gene: 4. This CDR3 has 14 residues. In the authors' methods: Reference gene primer amplification gave nucleated cell count estimates. Measured with immunoSEQ multiplex PCR; TCRdb has only the in-frame clones, and not every one. The V and J calls and clone size come from that table; D and trimming were worked out from the DNA. The table shows 150,000 or so clones, with roughly 79% occurring only once. The receptor's source is a woman of 80 years or more with acute or convalescent COVID-19. The specimen was peripheral blood. The V call is TRBV19, the J call TRBJ2-5; 10 bases are a match to TRBD2. CDR3 in amino acids: CASSPRLAGETQYF. The CDR3 DNA reads as TGTGCCAGTAGTCCCAGACTAGCGGGAGAGACCCAGTACTTC.